A single sample gave rise to the 30 T cell receptor beta chains below, sequenced in a study of beta chain features in type 1 diabetes. TCRB transcripts that were expressed got sequenced, as all of the isolated RNA had been reverse transcribed. Repertoires were generated with immunoSEQ multiplex PCR, while TCRdb's copy carries only in-frame clones and drops some. This table has roughly 310,000 clones, approximately 11% appearing once. Specimen: naive CD4+ T cells from blood. The receptors were sampled from a woman in her thirties in good health.

In the case of this clone: Relative to the germline gene, one junction end is altered; a read error may explain this. V and J are TRBV7-7 and TRBJ2-5; perhaps TRBD2 as D (6 bases). The CDR3 contains 14 residues. Germline loops: CDR1 SSHAT, CDR2 FNYEAQ (reference sequence). The CDR3 nucleotides read TGTGCTAGCAGCTTTCGGGCAGGGAGGGAGACCCAGTACTTC. Residues: CASSFRAGRETQYF. The full variable domain, its missing parts supplied by reference TRBV7-7 and TRBJ2-5, is GAGVSQSPRYKVTKRGQDVTLRCDPISSHATLYWYQQALGQGPEFLTYFNYEAQPDKSGLPSDRFSAERPEGSISTLTIQRTEQRDSAMYRCASSFRAGRETQYFGPGTRLLVL.

The V gene is TRBV7-2, the J gene TRBJ2-4; no reliable D call. V was clipped by 2 bases and J by 1 base, with 9 bases between them. Germline assignment: CDR1 SGHTA and CDR2 FQGNSA. The CDR3 spans 15 residues. CDR3 in DNA: TGTGCCAGCAGCTTACTGACCGGGGCCAAAAACATTCAGTACTTC. Encoded protein: CASSLLTGAKNIQYF.

This clone was counted between two and nine times. The chain has TRBV27 and TRBJ1-3; perhaps TRBD1 as D (6 bases). V was clipped by 6 bases and J by 0 bases, with 12 bases between them. The CDR3 covers 15 residues. Germline loops: CDR1 MNHEY, CDR2 SMNVEV (reference sequence). CDR3 residues: CASREGGHSGNTIYF. The CDR3 coding sequence is TGTGCCAGCAGAGAAGGGGGTCACTCTGGAAACACCATATATTTT.

This clone was observed a handful of times. This chain uses TRBV27 with TRBJ2-7; 8 bases fit TRBD2. V was clipped by 9 bases and J by 3 bases; unmatched bases: 4. This CDR3 contains 12 residues. The germline V gene encodes CDR1 MNHEY and CDR2 SMNVEV (reference sequence). The CDR3 DNA is TGTGCCAGTGGACTAGCCGGCTACGAGCAGTACTTC. Encoded protein: CASGLAGYEQYF.

This chain links TRBV30 with TRBJ1-2; TRBD1 aligns across 10 bases. Germline V gene lookup returns CDR1 GTSNPN and CDR2 SVGIG (reference sequence). Trimming removed 3 bases from V and 0 bases from J; junction bases left unmatched: 7. The CDR3 totals 16 residues. The CDR3 sequence: CAWRDPGQGTNYGYTF. DNA of the CDR3: TGTGCCTGGAGAGACCCGGGACAGGGGACTAACTATGGCTACACCTTC.

This clone was detected a few times. The chain recombines TRBV6-5 with TRBJ2-5; D unresolved. Gene TRBJ2-7 matches the end of the DNA better, so the J call may be wrong. Looked up from germline, CDR1 is MNHEY and CDR2 is SVGAGI. The CDR3 has 13 amino acids. Written as DNA, the CDR3 is TGTGCCAGCAGTTATGACATAGACTACGAGCAGTACTTC. Residues: CASSYDIDYEQYF.

In this sample, this clone turned up a few times. The CDR3 nucleotides read TGCGCCAGCCGCCGCCGGCCAGCGGGAGCACCGAGCAATGAGCAGTTCTTC. Residues: CASRRRPAGAPSNEQFF. This chain uses TRBV5-1 with TRBJ2-1; TRBD2 agrees at 8 bases. The CDR3 consists of 17 residues. CDR1 and CDR2 (germline): SGHRS, YFSETQ. Germline trimming cut 7 bases from V and 6 bases from J; bases unmatched to any gene: 18.

The V gene is TRBV30, the J gene TRBJ1-2; D may be TRBD1 (5 bases). Looked up from germline, CDR1 is GTSNPN and CDR2 is SVGIG (reference sequence). The ends were cut back, 0 bases at V and 0 bases at J, with 11 bases in the middle. This CDR3 is built from 15 residues. CDR3 sequence (DNA): TGTGCCTGGAGTGTTGGGCGGGGGGCTAACTATGGCTACACCTTC. Its protein is CAWSVGRGANYGYTF.

This chain connects TRBV5-4 to TRBJ1-2; 7 bases line up with TRBD1. The CDR3 sequence is 12 residues long. Trimming removed 6 bases from V and 6 bases from J; junction bases left unmatched: 5. The V gene's germline CDR1 is SGHNT and CDR2 YYREEE (reference sequence). Here the CDR3 reads CASKRQGNGYTF. Here the CDR3 DNA reads TGTGCCAGCAAACGACAGGGAAATGGCTACACCTTC.

This clone was detected a few times. The rearrangement uses TRBV7-9 and TRBJ1-2; D is undetermined. V was shortened by 1 base and J by 8 bases, with 8 bases between the two germline ends. Germline lookup yields CDR1 SEHNR and CDR2 FQNEAQ (reference sequence). This CDR3 has 12 amino acids. CDR3 coding DNA: TGTGCCAGCAGCTTAGTCGGGAGGGGCTACACCTTC. This translates into CASSLVGRGYTF.

The CDR3: CASSPVSSYNEQFF. DNA of the CDR3: TGTGCCAGCAGCCCAGTATCCTCCTACAATGAGCAGTTCTTC. This chain links TRBV11-3 with TRBJ2-1; D remains ambiguous. The CDR3 spans 14 residues. V gave up 5 bases and J gave up 0 bases, with 8 bases separating them. Germline CDR1 is SGHNT and CDR2 is YENEEA. The variable domain in full, with the rest retrieved from reference TRBV11-3 and TRBJ2-1, is EAGVVQSPRYKIIEKKQPVAFWCNPISGHNTLYWYLQNLGQGPELLIRYENEEAVDDSQLPKDRFSAERLKGVDSTLKIQPAELGDSAVYLCASSPVSSYNEQFFGPGTRLTVL.

This chain connects TRBV5-4 to TRBJ1-2, with D possibly TRBD1 on 6 matching bases. Trimming removed 4 bases at V and 1 base at J, with 14 bases between. Per germline, CDR1 SGHNT and CDR2 YYREEE (reference sequence). The CDR3 is made up of 15 amino acids. Here the CDR3 DNA reads TGTGCCAGCAGCGTCGCCTACAGGGTTAACTATGGCTACACCTTC. Protein: CASSVAYRVNYGYTF.

V gene TRBV28 combines with J gene TRBJ1-4; TRBD1 aligns across 7 bases. The CDR3 runs to 14 residues. Germline CDR1 and CDR2: MDHEN and SYDVKM. V lost 6 bases to trimming and J lost 6 bases; unmatched junction nucleotides: 7. This CDR3 is CASRRQGKYEKLFF. In nucleotides, the CDR3 is TGTGCCAGCAGGAGACAGGGAAAGTATGAAAAACTGTTTTTT.

The rearrangement links TRBV7-3 to TRBJ2-2, with TRBD1 matching 9 bases. CDR1 and CDR2 from the germline V gene are SGHTA and FQGTGA. This CDR3 contains 15 residues. With 5 bases clipped from V and 5 bases from J, the junction kept 6 bases outside the gene matches. The CDR3 sequence is CASSTRQGETGELFF. The CDR3 nucleotides read TGTGCCAGCAGCACGCGACAGGGGGAGACCGGGGAGCTGTTTTTT.

This clone was counted a few times. The chain links TRBV18 to TRBJ1-5; 9 positions match TRBD1. CDR3 length: 17 amino acids. Trimming cost V 3 bases and J 6 bases; bases outside gene matches: 12. The V gene's germline CDR1 is KGHSH and CDR2 LQKENI. The CDR3 DNA is TGTGCCAGCTCACCGTGGGGGGACAGGGCGGGTACTCAGCCCCAGCATTTT. Its protein product is CASSPWGDRAGTQPQHF.

This clone was seen a handful of times. The rearrangement links TRBV7-9 to TRBJ2-3; 11 bases match TRBD2. The CDR3 covers 17 residues. The V and J ends lost 2 bases and 5 bases, in that order; junction bases with no gene match: 9. Per germline, CDR1 SEHNR and CDR2 FQNEAQ (reference sequence). In DNA, the CDR3 is TGTGCCAGCAGCTTAACCATGACTAGCGGGAATTTAGATACGCAGTATTTT. Its translation: CASSLTMTSGNLDTQYF.

The genes are TRBV25-1 and TRBJ1-5; 8 nucleotides match TRBD1. CDR1 is MGHDK, CDR2 SYGVNS, per germline. This CDR3 is 13 amino acids long. V gave up 5 bases and J gave up 5 bases; unmatched junction bases: 2. In DNA form, the CDR3 reads TGTGCCAGCAGTTCACAGGGGGATCAGCCCCAGCATTTT. It codes for CASSSQGDQPQHF.

This clone turned up a few times. The chain recombines TRBV7-3 with TRBJ2-1, with 7 positions matching TRBD2. The CDR3 is 15 residues long. CDR1 SGHTA and CDR2 FQGTGA come from the germline V gene. V lost 6 bases to trimming and J lost 6 bases; unmatched junction nucleotides: 11. CDR3 loop: CASSRLGGSGNEQFF. In nucleotides, the CDR3 is TGTGCCAGCAGTCGACTCGGGGGGAGCGGCAATGAGCAGTTCTTC.

This clone was observed a handful of times. The chain links TRBV7-9 to TRBJ2-7; 8 nucleotides line up with TRBD2. In germline, CDR1 is SEHNR, CDR2 FQNEAQ (reference sequence). The J segment lost 2 bases and the V segment lost 3 bases, leaving 6 bases of the junction unmatched. The CDR3 spans 15 residues. DNA for the CDR3: TGTGCCAGCAGCTTCTTTGAGCGGGGGCCCTACGAGCAGTACTTC. Its protein product is CASSFFERGPYEQYF.

The rearrangement uses TRBV7-8 and TRBJ2-7; weak D call: TRBD2 (6 bases). Looked up from germline, CDR1 is SGHVS and CDR2 is FQNEAQ. V gave up 0 bases and J gave up 0 bases, with 9 bases separating them. The CDR3 extends over 15 amino acids. The CDR3 spells CASSLAGLNSYEQYF. The CDR3 coding sequence is TGTGCCAGCAGCTTAGCGGGACTCAACTCCTACGAGCAGTACTTC.

The chain recombines TRBV7-2 with TRBJ2-2, with unresolved D. The V and J ends lost 8 bases and 3 bases respectively, with 16 bases between them. This CDR3 comprises 15 residues. Germline V lookup: CDR1 SGHTA, CDR2 FQGNSA. The chain's CDR3 is CASVPSPVDTGELFF. CDR3 DNA sequence: TGTGCCAGCGTCCCGTCCCCAGTGGACACCGGGGAGCTGTTTTTT.

A few counts support this clone. The J gene is TRBJ2-7, the V gene TRBV7-3, with D possibly being TRBD1 (6 bases). CDR3 length: 15 residues. Germline V gene lookup returns CDR1 SGHTA and CDR2 FQGTGA. Trimming took off 5 bases at V and 2 bases at J, with 16 bases between the two ends. DNA for the CDR3: TGTGCCAGCAGCCTCCTTGGGGGCCCAACCTACGAGCAGTACTTC. Residues: CASSLLGGPTYEQYF.

The table lists this clone with a few counts. V gene TRBV30 combines with J gene TRBJ2-3; a possible D gene is TRBD2 (5 bases). The CDR3 extends over 13 amino acids. Germline values: CDR1 GTSNPN, CDR2 SVGIG (reference sequence). Deletions cut 6 bases from V and 0 bases from J, with 10 bases between. The CDR3 region has the DNA TGTGCCTGCCTCGGGGTTAGCACAGATACGCAGTATTTT. It encodes CACLGVSTDTQYF.

This clone has a handful of counts. In DNA, the CDR3 is TGTGCCAGCAGCTTGAATTGGGGGACTAGAGGTAAGATTGAGCAGTTCTTC. Translating gives CASSLNWGTRGKIEQFF. V gene TRBV9 combines with J gene TRBJ2-1; 8 bases agree with TRBD2. The CDR3 is made up of 17 amino acids. With V trimmed by 4 bases and J by 9 bases, 18 bases remained unmatched. The V gene's germline CDR1 is SGDLS and CDR2 YYNGEE.

This chain links TRBV19 with TRBJ1-2; D ambiguous. Trimming left V 6 bases short and J 0 bases short, with 14 bases between. The CDR3 sequence is 15 residues long. CDR1 LNHDA and CDR2 SQIVND come from the germline V gene (reference sequence). The DNA for the CDR3 is TGTGCCAGTAGCCCTCGAATGCAGGCTAACTATGGCTACACCTTC. Translating gives CASSPRMQANYGYTF.

This clone was recorded a few times. The chain uses TRBV27 and TRBJ1-2, with 7 bases lining up with TRBD1. V shed 5 bases and J 0 bases; nucleotides not matched to a gene: 6. The CDR3 sequence is 15 residues long. Germline V CDR1 and CDR2: MNHEY, SMNVEV (reference sequence). CDR3 amino acids: CASSPRGQANYGYTF. CDR3 nucleotides: TGTGCCAGCAGTCCACGAGGACAGGCTAACTATGGCTACACCTTC.

This sequence joins TRBV5-4 and TRBJ2-1; D is unresolved. The germline gives CDR1 SGHNT, CDR2 YYREEE (reference sequence). V was pared by 0 bases and J by 0 bases, with 10 bases between. CDR3 length: 16 amino acids. The DNA for the CDR3 is TGTGCCAGCAGCTTGGATCCGCGGAGCTCCTACAATGAGCAGTTCTTC. This codes for CASSLDPRSSYNEQFF.

The J gene is TRBJ1-4, the V gene TRBV5-1, with a possible D match to TRBD1 (6 bases). Between the trimmed V and J ends, which lost 0 bases and 8 bases, there was a span of 11 bases. From germline, CDR1 is SGHRS and CDR2 YFSETQ. The CDR3 has 14 amino acids. CDR3 loop: CASSLVGAREKLFF. CDR3 nucleotides: TGCGCCAGCAGCTTGGTGGGGGCAAGGGAAAAACTGTTTTTT.

This clone was recorded a few times. The chain combines TRBV4-3 with TRBJ1-2; 7 bases are a match to TRBD1. The ends lost 0 bases at V and 8 bases at J; junction bases unmatched: 9. This CDR3 contains 15 residues. Germline loops: CDR1 LGHNA, CDR2 YSLEER. CDR3 coding DNA: TGCGCCAGCAGCCAAGAACCGGGACAGCTATTAGGCTACACCTTC. This codes for CASSQEPGQLLGYTF.

This chain joins TRBV5-1 and TRBJ2-2; TRBD2 is a possible D gene (5 bases). Per the germline V gene, CDR1 is SGHRS and CDR2 is YFSETQ. V was trimmed by 0 bases and J by 1 base, leaving 13 bases between them. The CDR3 loop spans 17 amino acids. The CDR3 protein is CASSLGLRRENTGELFF. The CDR3 DNA sequence: TGCGCCAGCAGCTTGGGGCTTCGACGGGAGAACACCGGGGAGCTGTTTTTT.